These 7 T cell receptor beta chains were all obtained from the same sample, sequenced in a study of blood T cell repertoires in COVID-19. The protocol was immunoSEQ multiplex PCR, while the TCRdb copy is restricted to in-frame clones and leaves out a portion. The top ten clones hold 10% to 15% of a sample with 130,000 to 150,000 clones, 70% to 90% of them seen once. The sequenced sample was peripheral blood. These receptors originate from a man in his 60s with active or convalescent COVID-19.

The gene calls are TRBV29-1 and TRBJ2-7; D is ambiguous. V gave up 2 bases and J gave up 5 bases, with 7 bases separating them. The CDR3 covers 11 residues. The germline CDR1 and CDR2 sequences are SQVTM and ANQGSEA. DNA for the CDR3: TGCAGCGTTGAACAGAACCACGAGCAGTACTTC. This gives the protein CSVEQNHEQYF.

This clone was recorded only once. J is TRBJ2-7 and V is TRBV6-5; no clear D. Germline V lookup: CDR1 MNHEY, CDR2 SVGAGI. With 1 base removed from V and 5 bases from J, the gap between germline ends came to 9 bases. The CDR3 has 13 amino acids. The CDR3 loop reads CASSYLESDEQYF. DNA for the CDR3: TGTGCCAGCAGTTACTTAGAATCGGACGAGCAGTACTTC.

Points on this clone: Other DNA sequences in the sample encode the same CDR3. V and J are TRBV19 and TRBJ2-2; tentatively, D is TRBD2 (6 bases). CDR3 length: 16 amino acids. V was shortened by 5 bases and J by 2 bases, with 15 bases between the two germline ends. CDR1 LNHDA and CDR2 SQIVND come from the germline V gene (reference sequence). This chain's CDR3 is CASSVQVGGNTGELFF. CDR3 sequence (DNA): TGTGCCAGTAGTGTCCAGGTGGGGGGTAACACCGGGGAGCTGTTTTTT.

CDR3 loop: CASSLGSGTSGYTF. The CDR3 region has the DNA TGCGCCAGCTCCCTTGGGTCGGGGACTAGTGGCTACACCTTC. The V call is TRBV5-1, the J call TRBJ1-2; tentative D call: TRBD1 (5 bases). Germline V gene sequence: CDR1 SGHRS, CDR2 YFSETQ. The CDR3 length is 14 residues. V was cut by 7 bases and J by 7 bases, with 20 bases left in between.

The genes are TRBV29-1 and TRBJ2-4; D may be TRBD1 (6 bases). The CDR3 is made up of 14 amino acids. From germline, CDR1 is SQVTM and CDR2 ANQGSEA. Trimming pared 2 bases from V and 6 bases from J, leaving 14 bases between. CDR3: CSVERTDFPNIQYF. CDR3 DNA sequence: TGCAGCGTTGAACGGACAGACTTCCCAAACATTCAGTACTTC.

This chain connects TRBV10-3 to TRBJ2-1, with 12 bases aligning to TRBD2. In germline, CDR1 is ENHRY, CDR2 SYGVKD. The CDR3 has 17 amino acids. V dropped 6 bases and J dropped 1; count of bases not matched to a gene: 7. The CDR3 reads CAIRTSGRGGSYNEQFF. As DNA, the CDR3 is TGTGCCATCAGGACTAGCGGGAGAGGGGGGTCCTACAATGAGCAGTTCTTC.

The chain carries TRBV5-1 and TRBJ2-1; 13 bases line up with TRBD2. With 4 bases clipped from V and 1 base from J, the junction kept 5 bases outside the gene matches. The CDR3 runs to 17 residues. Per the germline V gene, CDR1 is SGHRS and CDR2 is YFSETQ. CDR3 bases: TGCGCCAGCAGCCAAAGACTAGCGGGAGGTTCCTACAATGAGCAGTTCTTC. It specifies CASSQRLAGGSYNEQFF.